This is a list of T cell receptor beta chains from one sample in a study of technical replicates of blood from a handful of donors. Clones were read by immunoSEQ multiplex PCR, and TCRdb kept only the in-frame ones, dropping some. The table lists 70,000 to 95,000 clones, about 90% of them singletons. Sequences were obtained from T cells isolated from PBMCs. Every receptor here comes from a human donor in good health. Some clones in this sample may be carry-over from other donors' samples. Both conserved end residues are part of each CDR3. Each record gives: V gene, J gene, clone size, D gene, CDR3 protein, CDR3 DNA. A D gene is named only where the DNA matches it firmly. A clone size is listed for some rows: how often the clone was seen (once, few, many), or a class if it is expanded.

v_call: TRBV30
j_call: TRBJ1-2
clone_size: .
d_call: .
cdr3_aa: CAWSVHREMAGYTF
cdr3_nt: TGTGCCTGGAGTGTCCACAGGGAGATGGCGGGCTACACCTTC

v_call: TRBV2
j_call: TRBJ1-1
clone_size: .
d_call: TRBD1
cdr3_aa: CASSKDRDTEAFF
cdr3_nt: TGTGCCAGCAGTAAGGACAGGGACACTGAAGCTTTCTTT

v_call: TRBV30
j_call: TRBJ1-2
clone_size: .
d_call: .
cdr3_aa: CAWLKGEGYGYTF
cdr3_nt: TGTGCCTGGTTAAAGGGGGAAGGCTATGGCTACACCTTC

v_call: TRBV29-1
j_call: TRBJ2-2
clone_size: .
d_call: TRBD1
cdr3_aa: CSVAGTGITGELFF
cdr3_nt: TGCAGCGTGGCGGGGACAGGGATCACCGGGGAGCTGTTTTTT

v_call: TRBV2
j_call: TRBJ1-6
clone_size: .
d_call: .
cdr3_aa: CASSRVSPLHF
cdr3_nt: TGTGCCAGCAGCAGGGTTTCACCCCTCCACTTT

v_call: TRBV27
j_call: TRBJ1-1
clone_size: .
d_call: .
cdr3_aa: CASSLTENTEAFF
cdr3_nt: TGTGCCAGCAGCCTAACAGAGAACACTGAAGCTTTCTTT

v_call: TRBV7-9
j_call: TRBJ1-6
clone_size: .
d_call: .
cdr3_aa: CATHGPTAINSPLHF
cdr3_nt: TGTGCCACCCACGGTCCGACAGCCATTAATTCACCCCTCCACTTT

v_call: TRBV9
j_call: TRBJ2-2
clone_size: .
d_call: .
cdr3_aa: CASSPDVGAPGELFF
cdr3_nt: TGTGCCAGCAGCCCTGATGTGGGGGCGCCCGGGGAGCTGTTTTTT

v_call: TRBV18
j_call: TRBJ1-5
clone_size: .
d_call: TRBD1
cdr3_aa: CASSQGQGNQPQHF
cdr3_nt: TGTGCCAGCTCACAGGGACAGGGGAACCAGCCCCAGCATTTT

v_call: TRBV10-3
j_call: TRBJ1-1
clone_size: few
d_call: .
cdr3_aa: CAISESRQGPEAFF
cdr3_nt: TGTGCCATCAGTGAGTCAAGGCAGGGGCCTGAAGCTTTCTTT

v_call: TRBV9
j_call: TRBJ2-7
clone_size: .
d_call: .
cdr3_aa: CASSVGATPYEQYF
cdr3_nt: TGTGCCAGCAGCGTAGGGGCAACCCCCTACGAGCAGTACTTC

v_call: TRBV5-1
j_call: TRBJ1-2
clone_size: .
d_call: .
cdr3_aa: CASSLGPDKNYGYTF
cdr3_nt: TGCGCCAGCAGCTTGGGCCCGGACAAGAACTATGGCTACACCTTC

v_call: TRBV4-3
j_call: TRBJ1-3
clone_size: .
d_call: .
cdr3_aa: CASSQSWTENTIYF
cdr3_nt: TGCGCCAGCAGCCAAAGTTGGACTGAAAACACCATATATTTT

v_call: TRBV4-1
j_call: TRBJ2-7
clone_size: .
d_call: TRBD2
cdr3_aa: CASSHPAGGEYEQYF
cdr3_nt: TGCGCCAGCAGCCACCCAGCGGGAGGGGAATACGAGCAGTACTTC

v_call: TRBV19
j_call: TRBJ1-2
clone_size: .
d_call: .
cdr3_aa: CASSLDGKGYTF
cdr3_nt: TGTGCCAGTAGTTTGGACGGGAAGGGCTACACCTTC

v_call: TRBV2
j_call: TRBJ2-7
clone_size: .
d_call: TRBD1
cdr3_aa: CASRPLGGFEQYF
cdr3_nt: TGTGCCAGCAGGCCGCTAGGGGGCTTCGAGCAGTACTTC

v_call: TRBV6-1
j_call: TRBJ1-1
clone_size: .
d_call: TRBD1
cdr3_aa: CASSMDRGNTEAFF
cdr3_nt: TGTGCCAGCAGTATGGACAGGGGGAACACTGAAGCTTTCTTT

v_call: TRBV19
j_call: TRBJ2-1
clone_size: .
d_call: TRBD2
cdr3_aa: CASSIGVAGGLQFF
cdr3_nt: TGTGCCAGTAGTATCGGGGTAGCGGGAGGCCTTCAGTTCTTC

v_call: TRBV15
j_call: TRBJ2-7
clone_size: .
d_call: TRBD1
cdr3_aa: CATSRRQGGREQYF
cdr3_nt: TGTGCCACCAGCAGGCGACAGGGTGGAAGAGAGCAGTACTTC

v_call: TRBV11-2
j_call: TRBJ2-5
clone_size: .
d_call: .
cdr3_aa: CASSFREETQYF
cdr3_nt: TGTGCCAGCAGCTTCCGGGAAGAGACCCAGTACTTC

v_call: TRBV6-6
j_call: TRBJ2-1
clone_size: .
d_call: .
cdr3_aa: CASSYRVNEQFF
cdr3_nt: TGTGCCAGCAGTTACCGGGTCAATGAGCAGTTCTTC

v_call: TRBV9
j_call: TRBJ2-2
clone_size: .
d_call: .
cdr3_aa: CASSAGLQGTGELFF
cdr3_nt: TGTGCCAGCAGCGCCGGGCTACAGGGCACCGGGGAGCTGTTTTTT

v_call: TRBV6-1
j_call: TRBJ2-1
clone_size: .
d_call: TRBD2
cdr3_aa: CASSEFLAEPYNEQFF
cdr3_nt: TGTGCCAGCAGTGAATTTCTAGCGGAGCCTTACAATGAGCAGTTCTTC

v_call: TRBV4-3
j_call: TRBJ2-7
clone_size: .
d_call: .
cdr3_aa: CASSQEAGSYEQYF
cdr3_nt: TGCGCCAGCAGCCAAGAGGCGGGCTCCTACGAGCAGTACTTC

v_call: TRBV29-1
j_call: TRBJ1-1
clone_size: few
d_call: .
cdr3_aa: CSVEDWGDGGTAEAFF
cdr3_nt: TGCAGCGTTGAAGATTGGGGAGACGGGGGAACAGCTGAAGCTTTCTTT